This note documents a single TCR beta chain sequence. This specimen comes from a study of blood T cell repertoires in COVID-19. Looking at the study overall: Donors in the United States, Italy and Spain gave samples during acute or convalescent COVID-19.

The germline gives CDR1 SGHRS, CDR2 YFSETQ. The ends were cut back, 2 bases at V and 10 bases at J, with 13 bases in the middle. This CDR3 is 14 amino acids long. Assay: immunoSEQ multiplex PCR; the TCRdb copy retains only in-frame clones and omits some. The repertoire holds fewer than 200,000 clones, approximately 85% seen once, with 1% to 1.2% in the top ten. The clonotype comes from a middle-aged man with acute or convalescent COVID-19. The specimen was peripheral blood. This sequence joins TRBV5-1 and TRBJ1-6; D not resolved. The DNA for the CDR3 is TGCGCCAGCAGCTTAACGCAGGTCAGATCACCCCTCCACTTT. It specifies CASSLTQVRSPLHF.